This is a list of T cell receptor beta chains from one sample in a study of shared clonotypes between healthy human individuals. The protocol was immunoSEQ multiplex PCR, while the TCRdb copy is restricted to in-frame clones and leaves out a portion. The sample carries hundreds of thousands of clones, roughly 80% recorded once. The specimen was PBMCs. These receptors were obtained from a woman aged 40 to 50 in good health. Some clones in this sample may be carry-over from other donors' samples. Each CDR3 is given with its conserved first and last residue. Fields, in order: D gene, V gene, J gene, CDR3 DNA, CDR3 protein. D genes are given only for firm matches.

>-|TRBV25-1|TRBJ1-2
TGTGCCAGCAGTGACCCGGCCAGGGACGATGGCTACACCTTC
CASSDPARDDGYTF
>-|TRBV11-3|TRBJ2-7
TGTGCCAGCAGCGTGGACAGCGGACTTCACTACGAGCAGTACTTC
CASSVDSGLHYEQYF
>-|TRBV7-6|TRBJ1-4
TGTGCCAGCAGCACCCGGCCGGGACACGTAACTGAAAAACTGTTTTTT
CASSTRPGHVTEKLFF
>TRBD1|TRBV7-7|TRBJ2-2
TGTGCTAGCAGCTTGCAGGGGGCCGACACCGGGGAGCTGTTTTTT
CASSLQGADTGELFF
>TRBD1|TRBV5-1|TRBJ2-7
TGCGCCAGCCGCCCCCCGGGACAGGGGGCTAGGCAGTACTTC
CASRPPGQGARQYF
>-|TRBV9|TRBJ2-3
TGTGCCAGCAGCCCCTCAGGGGGGAGCACAGATACGCAGTATTTT
CASSPSGGSTDTQYF
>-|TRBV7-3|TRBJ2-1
TGTGCCAGCAGCTCCACCCGCCCGGGGGACGATGAGCAGTTCTTC
CASSSTRPGDDEQFF
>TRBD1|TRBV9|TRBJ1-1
TGTGCCAGCAGCTCCCGGACAGGGTCCACTGAAGCTTTCTTT
CASSSRTGSTEAFF
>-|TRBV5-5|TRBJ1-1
TGTGCCAGCAGCCCCTTATTCGGCACTGAAGCTTTCTTT
CASSPLFGTEAFF
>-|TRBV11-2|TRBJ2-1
TGTGCCAGCAGCTTTGGACAGTACAGTGAGCAGTTCTTC
CASSFGQYSEQFF
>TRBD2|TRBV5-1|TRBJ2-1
TGCGCCAGCAGCTTGGGACTAGCGGGAGGGAATGAGCAGTTCTTC
CASSLGLAGGNEQFF
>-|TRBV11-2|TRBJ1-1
TGTGCCAGCAGCCCGGGACCGACGAACACTGAAGCTTTCTTT
CASSPGPTNTEAFF